The present T cell receptor (beta chain) was sequenced within a study of blood T cell repertoires in COVID-19 (dated by TCRdb to the early 2020s). Regarding the complete study: Samples from collaborators originated in the United States, Italy and Spain and spanned both the acute and convalescent phases of COVID-19. The sample metadata nearly always contained a de-identified subject ID, COVID-19 status, age in years and sex. The prospective study material was composed of cDNA or gDNA derived from T cells, B-cell-depleted T cells, or PBMCs. The samples were drawn from two sources: the first 160 participants of the ongoing ImmuneRACE study, and fewer than 1,500 subjects contributed by 6 global collaborators. HLA class I and class II types, where available, came from metadata supplied by the sample provider rather than from assay-based typing. A freely available public database, intended as a resource for researchers studying the immune response to SARS-CoV-2, is where the repertoires were released. Subjects who had been exposed to COVID-19, were actively infected with it, or had recovered from it provided the deeply sampled blood TCRbeta repertoires that made up the dataset.

The immunoSEQ Assay, a bias-controlled multiplex PCR, was used to amplify TCRbeta CDR3 regions from genomic DNA. Per the source publication's procedure: Nucleated cell counts per sample were estimated from amplification of reference gene primers within the assay. Sequence reads were collapsed and filtered to measure the absolute abundance of every unique TCRbeta CDR3 rearrangement. For each sample, productive Simpson clonality was calculated as the square root of Simpson's diversity index over productive rearrangements. TCRdb's version of the immuneACCESS table is confined to in-frame rearrangements and falls short of the full clone set. An unresolved V gene accounts for under half of the shortfall where checked; the remainder is of unknown origin. The V and J calls and clone size are taken from that table; D and trimming were inferred from the DNA. Present in this sample are nearly 250,000 clones, approximately 82% of which were seen just once. Under 2% of the sample belongs to the ten largest clones.

With respect to this clone: Its target antigen remains unknown. At one end, the junction sequence differs from germline, possibly due to a read error.

The collaborating institutions used their own protocols to collect whole blood in K2EDTA tubes. Collaborator samples were shipped for TCRbeta analysis as frozen whole blood, isolated PBMCs, or DNA extracted from either sample type. Here is what the overall study found, with its caveats: Clinical and demographic metadata were provided uncurated, with the amount varying by source and participant.

The source material was peripheral blood. The receptor was derived from a woman older than 75 with acute or convalescent COVID-19.

DNA sequence: TGTGCCAGCAGACCGACTAGCGGGAGGCCGGGATCCTTC. This sequence encodes CASRPTSGRPGSF. The chain is assembled from TRBV7-2 and TRBJ2-4, and 13 bases in between align with TRBD2. The CDR3 contains 13 residues, cysteine and phenylalanine counted. The entry retains the CDR3 DNA only, 39 bases that are in frame from base 1. The germline V gene sets CDR1 to SGHTA and CDR2 to FQGNSA.